Presented here are 12 T cell receptor beta chains from one specimen sequenced in a study of blood T cell repertoires in COVID-19. Data came from immunoSEQ multiplex PCR; TCRdb stores just in-frame clones and leaves some out. The data hold 430,000 or so clones, with 88% observed a single time. The sample consisted of PBMCs or T cells enriched from blood (not recorded which). Source of these receptors: a woman aged 40 to 50 who had recovered from COVID-19.

CDR3 sequence: CASSKAIGTSGYPSSYEQYF. CDR3 nucleotides: TGCGCCAGCAGTAAGGCGATCGGGACTAGCGGATATCCGAGCTCCTACGAGCAGTACTTC. The chain is built from TRBV10-2 and TRBJ2-7; TRBD2 matches 11 bases. The CDR3 has 20 amino acids. The V gene end was trimmed by 5 bases and the J gene end by 0 bases; junction bases not matched to a gene: 18. Germline loops: CDR1 WSHSY, CDR2 SAAADI.

The chain uses TRBV27 and TRBJ2-7, with 8 bases matching TRBD1. With 8 bases clipped from V and 3 bases from J, the junction kept 6 bases outside the gene matches. Germline CDR1 reads MNHEY; CDR2 reads SMNVEV (reference sequence). CDR3 length: 13 residues. The CDR3 DNA is TGTGCCAGCGGCCAGACAGGGGACTACGAGCAGTACTTC. Translating it yields CASGQTGDYEQYF.

The chain combines TRBV7-2 with TRBJ2-5, with D possibly TRBD2 on 5 matching bases. V was cut by 3 bases and J by 2 bases, with 10 bases left in between. The V gene's germline CDR1 is SGHTA and CDR2 FQGNSA. The CDR3 spans 14 residues. The CDR3 loop reads CASSLAGLQETQYF. The CDR3 coding sequence is TGTGCCAGCAGCTTGGCGGGCTTACAAGAGACCCAGTACTTC.

The chain links TRBV19 to TRBJ1-2, with 7 bases identical to TRBD1. Trimming cost V 4 bases and J 4 bases; bases outside gene matches: 0. Germline CDR1 reads LNHDA; CDR2 reads SQIVND (reference sequence). The length of the CDR3 is 12 residues. The DNA for the CDR3 is TGTGCCAGTAGTACAGGGGGCTATGGCTACACCTTC. It yields the protein CASSTGGYGYTF.

In this sample, this clone turned up once. The chain employs TRBV5-1 and TRBJ2-7, with a weak D call TRBD2 (6 bases). Germline lookup yields CDR1 SGHRS and CDR2 YFSETQ. The CDR3 is 21 amino acids. Trimming left V 0 bases short and J 2 bases short, with 30 bases between. This CDR3 is CASSLGLFRPGSKTEAYEQYF. The CDR3 DNA reads TGCGCCAGCAGCTTGGGGTTGTTTCGTCCCGGGAGCAAGACCGAGGCCTACGAGCAGTACTTC.

V usage is TRBV19 and J usage is TRBJ2-1; 12 nucleotides align to TRBD2. Trimming at V came to 4 bases and at J to 7 bases, leaving 11 bases not matched to a gene. The germline V gene encodes CDR1 LNHDA and CDR2 SQIVND (reference sequence). This CDR3 region has 17 residues. This CDR3 is CASSTAGGLAGWNEQFF. As DNA, the CDR3 is TGTGCCAGTAGTACAGCCGGAGGACTAGCGGGATGGAATGAGCAGTTCTTC.

The chain carries TRBV5-5 and TRBJ2-5, with D tentatively TRBD2 (7 bases). Trimming cost V 2 bases and J 5 bases, with 16 bases left between them. CDR1 and CDR2 (germline): SGHKS, YYEKEE (reference sequence). The CDR3 covers 15 residues. CDR3 in amino acids: CASSFRGGDQETQYF. The CDR3 DNA follows: TGTGCCAGCAGCTTTCGAGGGGGGGATCAGGAGACCCAGTACTTC.

J is TRBJ1-5 and V is TRBV19; TRBD1 is a possible D gene (6 bases). V was pared by 3 bases and J by 0 bases, with 15 bases between. From germline, CDR1 is LNHDA and CDR2 SQIVND (reference sequence). This CDR3 contains 17 residues. In DNA, the CDR3 is TGTGCCAGTAGTATGATAGGGGGTCCTTATAGCAATCAGCCCCAGCATTTT. It translates to CASSMIGGPYSNQPQHF.

The chain combines TRBV11-1 with TRBJ2-7; TRBD2 aligns across 8 bases. The CDR3 sequence is 16 residues long. The V gene end was trimmed by 1 base and the J gene end by 4 bases; junction bases not matched to a gene: 9. Germline V gene sequence: CDR1 SGHAT, CDR2 FQDESV (reference sequence). CDR3 bases: TGTGCCAGCAGCTTAGGTCCGAGCGGGAGTAGGTACGAGCAGTACTTC. Translated: CASSLGPSGSRYEQYF.

On this clone: Other DNA sequences in this specimen translate into the identical CDR3. CDR3 residues: CASSLDSYNEQFF. CDR3 in DNA: TGCGCCAGCAGCCTAGATTCCTACAATGAGCAGTTCTTC. The V and J genes are TRBV10-2 and TRBJ2-1; D is uncertain. The CDR3 sequence is 13 residues long. Germline V gene data show CDR1 as WSHSY and CDR2 as SAAADI. Trimming left V 6 bases short and J 1 base short, with 7 bases between.

The rearrangement uses TRBV2 and TRBJ1-5; TRBD1 agrees at 9 bases. Germline loops: CDR1 SNHLY, CDR2 FYNNEI. The trim removed 5 bases at V and 4 bases at J, leaving 6 bases unmatched. This CDR3 comprises 15 residues. The CDR3 coding sequence is TGTGCCAGCAGTAACCAAGGACAGGGGAATCAGCCCCAGCATTTT. Translation gives CASSNQGQGNQPQHF.

The rearrangement uses TRBV24-1 and TRBJ2-7, with D perhaps TRBD1 (5 bases). Trimming shortened V by 2 bases and J by 4 bases, and 14 bases separated the two germline ends. CDR3 length equals 15 residues. Germline lookup yields CDR1 KGHDR and CDR2 SFDVKD. The DNA of the CDR3 is TGTGCCACCAGTGATTCCCGCGGACATCAGTACGAGCAGTACTTC. This translates into CATSDSRGHQYEQYF.